Each of the 17 T cell receptor beta chains below was sequenced from the same sample in a study of PD-1 blockade in classical Hodgkin lymphoma. Repertoires were generated with immunoSEQ multiplex PCR, while TCRdb's copy carries only in-frame clones and drops some. The sample holds 39,000 or so clones, 70% to 90% seen once. Autologous stem cell transplantation was followed by relapse in every patient, and brentuximab vedotin exposure varied. Source: peripheral blood mononuclear cells (PBMCs), taken before the second cycle of nivolumab. The receptors here all came from a human donor with classical Hodgkin lymphoma.

V is TRBV5-1 and J is TRBJ2-3; 8 nucleotides match TRBD2. V shed 4 bases and J 6 bases; nucleotides not matched to a gene: 10. This CDR3 is built from 15 residues. Germline V gene lookup returns CDR1 SGHRS and CDR2 YFSETQ. CDR3 region: CASSPGLDGVDTQYF. The CDR3 nucleotides read TGCGCCAGCAGCCCGGGACTAGATGGTGTGGATACGCAGTATTTT.

The J gene is TRBJ2-3, the V gene TRBV28; TRBD1 or TRBD2 may be the D gene (7 bases each). The V end lost 2 bases, the J end lost 3 bases, and 27 bases lay between the germline ends. The CDR3 loop spans 20 amino acids. Germline CDR1 reads MDHEN; CDR2 reads SYDVKM. CDR3 in DNA: TGTGCCAGCAGTTTAACACAAATTGGGAGGGGGCTCGGTGGTACAGATACGCAGTATTTT. It specifies CASSLTQIGRGLGGTDTQYF.

The V call is TRBV7-6, the J call TRBJ2-3; D is perhaps TRBD1 (6 bases). The ends were cut back, 5 bases at V and 2 bases at J, with 14 bases in the middle. In germline, CDR1 is SGHVS, CDR2 FNYEAQ. This CDR3 is 15 amino acids long. DNA of the CDR3: TGTGCCAGCAGCAAGCAGGGGTGGCCCACAGATACGCAGTATTTT. Residues: CASSKQGWPTDTQYF.

This chain uses TRBV5-1 with TRBJ1-4; 7 nucleotides line up with TRBD1. Germline CDR1 is SGHRS and CDR2 is YFSETQ. Unmatched junction bases numbered 8, after V lost 4 bases and J lost 8 bases. CDR3 length equals 14 residues. The CDR3 nucleotides read TGCGCCAGCAGCGGCGGACAGGTCCGGGAAAAACTGTTTTTT. Translating it yields CASSGGQVREKLFF.

V gene TRBV11-3 combines with J gene TRBJ2-5; no firm D call. Trimming left V 1 base short and J 2 bases short, with 2 bases between. The V gene's germline CDR1 is SGHNT and CDR2 YENEEA. CDR3 length equals 12 residues. The CDR3 DNA reads as TGTGCCAGCAGCTTAGGACAAGAGACCCAGTACTTC. Its protein is CASSLGQETQYF.

The rearrangement links TRBV7-2 to TRBJ1-2; D not certain. In germline, CDR1 is SGHTA, CDR2 FQGNSA. CDR3 length: 16 residues. Trimming took off 2 bases at V and 3 bases at J, with 16 bases between the two ends. The CDR3 protein is CASSLPPGSQYYGYTF. CDR3 DNA sequence: TGTGCCAGCAGCTTACCACCGGGTTCGCAATACTATGGCTACACCTTC.

V usage is TRBV2 and J usage is TRBJ2-7, with 11 bases fitting TRBD2. The germline CDR1 and CDR2 sequences are SNHLY and FYNNEI. Trimming at V came to 2 bases and at J to 2 bases, leaving 2 bases not matched to a gene. The CDR3 is made up of 15 amino acids. The CDR3: CASSEPGLAAYEQYF. The CDR3 DNA sequence: TGTGCCAGCAGTGAACCGGGACTAGCGGCCTACGAGCAGTACTTC.

This chain connects TRBV5-6 to TRBJ1-1; possibly TRBD1 for D (6 bases). Trimming cost V 2 bases and J 6 bases, with 11 bases left between them. Germline assignment: CDR1 SGHDT and CDR2 YYEEEE. This CDR3 spans 13 amino acids. CDR3 sequence reads: CASSLVRGAEAFF. As DNA, the CDR3 is TGTGCCAGCAGCTTAGTCAGGGGCGCTGAAGCTTTCTTT. Using reference TRBV5-6 and TRBJ1-1 for the parts outside the CDR3, the full variable domain is DAGVTQSPTHLIKTRGQQVTLRCSPKSGHDTVSWYQQALGQGPQFIFQYYEEEERQRGNFPDRFSGHQFPNYSSELNVNALLLGDSALYLCASSLVRGAEAFFGQGTRLTVV.

The rearrangement links TRBV11-2 to TRBJ2-5; TRBD2 matches at 7 bases. Germline-derived CDR1 and CDR2 are SGHAT and FQNNGV. V shed 5 bases and J 5 bases; nucleotides not matched to a gene: 5. This CDR3 has 13 residues. The CDR3 nucleotides read TGTGCCAGCAGCCGGGGGGTCGTTGAGACCCAGTACTTC. Protein product: CASSRGVVETQYF.

The chain combines TRBV25-1 with TRBJ2-7, with TRBD2 matching over 12 bases. The CDR3 has 15 amino acids. J gave up 7 bases and V 2 bases, and 6 bases lay outside the gene matches. Per germline, CDR1 MGHDK and CDR2 SYGVNS. CDR3 DNA: TGTGCCAGCAGTGAAAGACTAGCGGGAGAGGGTGAGCAGTACTTC. Protein product: CASSERLAGEGEQYF.

The chain couples TRBV27 to TRBJ2-7, with 7 bases lining up with TRBD2. The CDR3 contains 15 residues. The germline gives CDR1 MNHEY, CDR2 SMNVEV (reference sequence). Trimming took 2 bases from V and 4 from J; bases not matched to a gene: 8. The CDR3 loop reads CASSLMAGAAYEQYF. As DNA, the CDR3 is TGTGCCAGCAGTTTAATGGCGGGAGCTGCGTACGAGCAGTACTTC.

V and J are TRBV27 and TRBJ2-7; a possible D gene is TRBD1 (6 bases). Trimming pared 3 bases from V and 0 bases from J, leaving 12 bases between. Germline V gene sequence: CDR1 MNHEY, CDR2 SMNVEV (reference sequence). The CDR3 covers 15 residues. The CDR3: CASSLYRGSSYEQYF. In nucleotides, the CDR3 is TGTGCCAGCAGTTTGTATAGGGGGAGCTCCTACGAGCAGTACTTC.

The rearrangement links TRBV28 to TRBJ2-7; TRBD2 is a possible D gene (5 bases). The CDR3 contains 16 residues. CDR1 is MDHEN and CDR2 is SYDVKM in the germline V gene. Trimming took off 3 bases at V and 1 base at J, with 16 bases between the two ends. In DNA, the CDR3 is TGTGCCAGCAGTTTTAGCCTAGCCCAAATATCCTACGAGCAGTACTTC. It codes for CASSFSLAQISYEQYF.

V usage is TRBV28 and J usage is TRBJ1-4; D is possibly TRBD1 (6 bases). Germline CDR1 is MDHEN and CDR2 is SYDVKM. This CDR3 spans 16 amino acids. Trimming left V 1 base short and J 7 bases short, with 16 bases between. CDR3 region: CASSLSPTGRTEKLFF. The CDR3 DNA reads TGTGCCAGCAGTTTATCCCCAACAGGGCGAACTGAAAAACTGTTTTTT.

CDR3 sequence reads: CASSNGGGIETQYF. The CDR3 region has the DNA TGTGCCAGTAGTAATGGCGGGGGCATAGAGACCCAGTACTTC. This chain connects TRBV19 to TRBJ2-5; D possibly corresponds to TRBD2 (7 bases). Per germline, CDR1 LNHDA and CDR2 SQIVND (reference sequence). The CDR3 contains 14 residues. Trimming shortened V by 4 bases and J by 4 bases, and 13 bases separated the two germline ends.

The V gene is TRBV11-2, the J gene TRBJ1-1; maybe TRBD1 (5 bases). The CDR3 runs 16 residues. The germline gives CDR1 SGHAT, CDR2 FQNNGV. Trimming took 1 base from V and 10 from J, leaving 22 bases between them. CDR3: CASSLGQGLRSAGAFF. The DNA of the CDR3 is TGTGCCAGCAGCTTAGGGCAGGGATTAAGGTCTGCGGGAGCTTTCTTT. Complete variable domain (other parts from reference TRBV11-2 and TRBJ1-1): EAGVAQSPRYKIIEKRQSVAFWCNPISGHATLYWYQQILGQGPKLLIQFQNNGVVDDSQLPKDRFSAERLKGVDSTLKIQPAKLEDSAVYLCASSLGQGLRSAGAFFGQGTRLTVV.

V usage is TRBV7-9 and J usage is TRBJ1-4, with D possibly matching TRBD1 (6 bases). Germline V gene sequence: CDR1 SEHNR, CDR2 FQNEAQ (reference sequence). The CDR3 loop spans 15 amino acids. The V and J ends lost 5 bases and 4 bases respectively, with 14 bases between them. The CDR3 DNA reads as TGTGCCAGCAGCCCGACCAGACAGGTTAATGAAAAACTGTTTTTT. Translated: CASSPTRQVNEKLFF.